The 5 T cell receptor beta chains below were found in one sample sequenced in a study of T-cell memory formation after mild COVID-19. One entry per CDR3 protein, called by TCRdb with MiXCR from the 5' RACE reads. Of just over 200,000 distinct CDR3 sequences in the sample, approximately 10% were seen once. The sequenced sample was PBMCs or a T cell subset sorted from them (not recorded which). The receptors come from a man between 18 and 35 years old who had mild COVID-19 (a few samples of this study predate the infection). Cell type and time point are not known.

At least ten counts were recorded for this clonotype. The J gene is TRBJ2-3, the V gene TRBV4-1; D gene uncertain. This CDR3 is 16 amino acids long. Looked up from germline, CDR1 is MGHRA and CDR2 is YSYEKL. V was trimmed by 0 bases and J by 0 bases, leaving 10 bases between them. The CDR3 DNA reads as TGCGCCAGCAGCCAAGAGTCCAGCCCTAGCACAGATACGCAGTATTTT. Translated: CASSQESSPSTDTQYF.

This chain connects TRBV19 to TRBJ2-1; 7 bases are a match to TRBD2. The CDR3 extends over 15 amino acids. V gave up 3 bases and J gave up 0 bases; unmatched junction bases: 2. CDR1 LNHDA and CDR2 SQIVND come from the germline V gene (reference sequence). The DNA for the CDR3 is TGTGCCAGTAGTATCCGGGGGGACTCCTACAATGAGCAGTTCTTC. Translated: CASSIRGDSYNEQFF.

V is TRBV9 and J is TRBJ1-5; D is perhaps TRBD1 (5 bases). The CDR3 extends over 15 amino acids. V shed 4 bases and J shed 1 base, with 12 bases lying between them. Germline lookup yields CDR1 SGDLS and CDR2 YYNGEE. The CDR3 DNA is TGTGCCAGCAGCCTTGGGGGTATGAGCAATCAGCCCCAGCATTTT. Translated, it gives CASSLGGMSNQPQHF.

The chain employs TRBV20-1 and TRBJ1-3, with a tentative D call TRBD1 (6 bases). The CDR3 runs 12 residues. The V end was cut by 5 bases, the J end by 4 bases, with 9 bases between. CDR1 is DFQATT and CDR2 is SNEGSKA in the germline V gene (reference sequence). The CDR3 bases are TGCAGTGCTGCAGGGGCAGGAAACACCATATATTTT. Protein product: CSAAGAGNTIYF.

In this sample, this clonotype turned up many times. The rearrangement links TRBV11-2 to TRBJ1-2; no definite D call. CDR1 is SGHAT, CDR2 FQNNGV, per germline. CDR3 length equals 14 residues. V lost 1 base and J 2 bases, leaving 8 bases between the germline ends. This chain's CDR3 is CASSLGAINYGYTF. Here the CDR3 DNA reads TGTGCCAGCAGCTTAGGGGCGATAAACTATGGCTACACCTTC.